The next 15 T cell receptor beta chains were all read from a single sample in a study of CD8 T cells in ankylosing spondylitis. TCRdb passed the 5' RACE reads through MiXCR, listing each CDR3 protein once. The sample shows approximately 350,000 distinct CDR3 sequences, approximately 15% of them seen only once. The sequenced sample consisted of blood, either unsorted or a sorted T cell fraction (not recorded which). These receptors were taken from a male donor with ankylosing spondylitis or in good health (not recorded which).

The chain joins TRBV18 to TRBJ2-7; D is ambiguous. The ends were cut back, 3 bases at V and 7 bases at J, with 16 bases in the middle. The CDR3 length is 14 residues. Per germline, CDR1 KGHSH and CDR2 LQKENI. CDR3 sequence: CASSPTLGPLEQYF. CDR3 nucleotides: TGTGCCAGCTCACCTACCCTCGGTCCTTTGGAGCAGTACTTC.

The DNA for the CDR3 is TGTGCCAGCAGCCGGGGACTAGCGGGAGTTACAGATACGCAGTATTTT. Protein sequence: CASSRGLAGVTDTQYF. This chain links TRBV7-8 with TRBJ2-3, with TRBD2 identical over 14 bases. The CDR3 contains 16 residues. V dropped 5 bases and J dropped 3; count of bases not matched to a gene: 4. Germline CDR1 is SGHVS and CDR2 is FQNEAQ.

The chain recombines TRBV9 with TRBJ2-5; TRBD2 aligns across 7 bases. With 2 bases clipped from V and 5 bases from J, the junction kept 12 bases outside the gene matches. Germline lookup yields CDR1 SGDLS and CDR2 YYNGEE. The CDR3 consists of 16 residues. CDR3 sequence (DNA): TGTGCCAGCAGCGTTGGTGCTGGGGACGGGAGGGAGACCCAGTACTTC. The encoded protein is CASSVGAGDGRETQYF.

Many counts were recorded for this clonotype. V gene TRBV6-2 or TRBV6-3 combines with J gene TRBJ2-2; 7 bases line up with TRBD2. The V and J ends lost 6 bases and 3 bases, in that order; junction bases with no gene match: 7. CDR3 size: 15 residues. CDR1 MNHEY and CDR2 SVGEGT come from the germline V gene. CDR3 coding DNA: TGTGCCAGCAGGATCCAGGGAGGGTACACCGGGGAGCTGTTTTTT. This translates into CASRIQGGYTGELFF.

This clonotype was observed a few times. The CDR3, as DNA: TGTGCCAGCAGTATCCCTCAAGTCGGCCCCAACTATGGCTACACCTTC. Protein product: CASSIPQVGPNYGYTF. V is TRBV2 and J is TRBJ1-2; unclear D gene. CDR1 is SNHLY and CDR2 is FYNNEI in the germline V gene. Trimming pared 5 bases from V and 2 bases from J, leaving 18 bases between. The CDR3 totals 16 residues.

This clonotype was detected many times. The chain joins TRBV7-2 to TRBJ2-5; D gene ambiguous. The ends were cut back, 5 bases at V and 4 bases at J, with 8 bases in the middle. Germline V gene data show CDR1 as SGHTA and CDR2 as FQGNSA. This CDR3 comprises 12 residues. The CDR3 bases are TGTGCCAGCAGCAAAAACCTAGAGACCCAGTACTTC. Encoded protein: CASSKNLETQYF.

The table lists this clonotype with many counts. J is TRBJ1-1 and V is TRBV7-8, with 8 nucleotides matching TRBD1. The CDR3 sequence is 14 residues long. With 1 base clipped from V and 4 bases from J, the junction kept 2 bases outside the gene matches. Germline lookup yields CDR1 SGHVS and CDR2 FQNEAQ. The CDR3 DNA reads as TGTGCCAGCAGCTTAGGGACAGGGAGCACTGAAGCTTTCTTT. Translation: CASSLGTGSTEAFF.

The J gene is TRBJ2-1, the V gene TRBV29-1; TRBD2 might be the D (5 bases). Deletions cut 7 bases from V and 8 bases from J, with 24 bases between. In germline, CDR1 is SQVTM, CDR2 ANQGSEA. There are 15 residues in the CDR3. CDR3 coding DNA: TGCAGCGCCCATACCGGGTCGGGGAATCGGGATGAGCAGTTCTTC. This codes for CSAHTGSGNRDEQFF.

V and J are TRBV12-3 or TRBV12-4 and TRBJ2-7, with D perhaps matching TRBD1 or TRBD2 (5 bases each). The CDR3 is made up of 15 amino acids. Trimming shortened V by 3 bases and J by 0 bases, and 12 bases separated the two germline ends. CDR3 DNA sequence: TGTGCCAGCAGTTTCGGGACCCAGAGCTCCTACGAGCAGTACTTC. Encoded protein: CASSFGTQSSYEQYF.

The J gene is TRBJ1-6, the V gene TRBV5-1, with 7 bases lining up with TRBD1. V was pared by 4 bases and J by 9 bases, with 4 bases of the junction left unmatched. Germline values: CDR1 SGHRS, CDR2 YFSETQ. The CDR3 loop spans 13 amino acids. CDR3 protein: CASSTGTASPLHF. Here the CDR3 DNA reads TGCGCCAGCAGCACCGGGACAGCTTCACCCCTCCACTTT.

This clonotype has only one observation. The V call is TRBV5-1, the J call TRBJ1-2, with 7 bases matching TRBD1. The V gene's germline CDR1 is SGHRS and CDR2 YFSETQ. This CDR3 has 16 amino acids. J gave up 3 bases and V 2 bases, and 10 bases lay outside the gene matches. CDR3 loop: CASSFSTGLDDYGYTF. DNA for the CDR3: TGCGCCAGCAGCTTTTCGACAGGGTTAGATGACTATGGCTACACCTTC.

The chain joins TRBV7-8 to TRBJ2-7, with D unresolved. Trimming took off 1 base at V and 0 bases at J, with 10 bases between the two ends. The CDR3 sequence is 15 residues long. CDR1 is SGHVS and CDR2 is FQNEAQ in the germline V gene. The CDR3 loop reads CASSLEPVNSYEQYF. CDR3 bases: TGTGCCAGCAGCTTAGAACCAGTTAACTCCTACGAGCAGTACTTC.

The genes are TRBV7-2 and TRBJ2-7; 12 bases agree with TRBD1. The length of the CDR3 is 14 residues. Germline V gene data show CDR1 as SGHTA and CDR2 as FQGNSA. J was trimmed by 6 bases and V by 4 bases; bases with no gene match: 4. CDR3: CASSSGTGGAEQYF. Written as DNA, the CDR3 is TGTGCCAGCAGCTCCGGGACAGGGGGCGCCGAGCAGTACTTC. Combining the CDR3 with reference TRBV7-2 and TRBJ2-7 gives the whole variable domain GAGVSQSPSNKVTEKGKDVELRCDPISGHTALYWYRQSLGQGLEFLIYFQGNSAPDKSGLPSDRFSAERTGGSVSTLTIQRTQQEDSAVYLCASSSGTGGAEQYFGPGTRLTVT.

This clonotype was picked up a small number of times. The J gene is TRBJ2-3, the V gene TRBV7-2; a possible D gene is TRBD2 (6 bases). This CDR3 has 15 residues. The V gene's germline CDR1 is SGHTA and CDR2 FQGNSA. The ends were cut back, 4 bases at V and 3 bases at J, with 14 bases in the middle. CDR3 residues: CASSSSGTQTDTQYF. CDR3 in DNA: TGTGCCAGCAGCTCCTCCGGGACTCAGACAGATACGCAGTATTTT.

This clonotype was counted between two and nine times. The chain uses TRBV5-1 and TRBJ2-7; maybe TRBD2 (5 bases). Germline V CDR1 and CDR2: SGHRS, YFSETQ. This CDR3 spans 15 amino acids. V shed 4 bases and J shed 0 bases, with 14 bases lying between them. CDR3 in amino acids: CASSPGWESSYEQYF. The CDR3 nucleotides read TGCGCCAGCAGCCCTGGGTGGGAGAGCTCCTACGAGCAGTACTTC.